Listed below are T cell receptor beta chains from one sample, sequenced in a study of CD8 T cells in ankylosing spondylitis. TCRdb reanalysed the 5' RACE reads using MiXCR and keeps one entry per CDR3 protein. The sample lists about 5,700 distinct CDR3 sequences; roughly 2.2% were seen once. Sequenced material: blood, either unsorted or a sorted T cell fraction (not recorded which). These receptors were collected from a male donor with ankylosing spondylitis or in good health (not recorded which). Each CDR3 is given with its conserved first and last residue. The D gene is left open where the match is weak. Size tells how often a clone was seen, or its class if it is expanded.

abundance	d_gene	v_gene	j_gene	CDR3nt	CDR3aa
many	TRBD1	TRBV9	TRBJ1-2	TGTGCCAGCAGCGTAGACACAGGGGGATCTAACTATGGCTACACCTTC	CASSVDTGGSNYGYTF
many	TRBD2	TRBV9	TRBJ2-3	TGTGCCAGCAGCGTTAGCGGGAGGGGCGGCACAGATACGCAGTATTTT	CASSVSGRGGTDTQYF
many	.	TRBV9	TRBJ2-1	TGTGCCAGCAGCGTGATTGGGAGGGGGTCCTACAATGAGCAGTTCTTC	CASSVIGRGSYNEQFF
many	.	TRBV9	TRBJ1-2	TGTGCCAGCAGCGTAGGGTCGAGTGGCTACACCTTC	CASSVGSSGYTF
many	TRBD1	TRBV9	TRBJ2-5	TGTGCCAGCAGCGGGACAGGGGGGGGAGAGACCCAGTACTTC	CASSGTGGGETQYF
many	TRBD1	TRBV9	TRBJ1-1	TGTGCCAGCAGCGTCGACAGGGAGATGAACACTGAAGCTTTCTTT	CASSVDREMNTEAFF
many	TRBD2	TRBV9	TRBJ2-1	TGTGCCAGCAGCCCTAGCGGGAGGGTAGGGGATGAGCAGTTCTTC	CASSPSGRVGDEQFF
many	.	TRBV9	TRBJ2-1	TGTGCCAGCAGCGTACCTAGCAGCAACAATGAGCAGTTCTTC	CASSVPSSNNEQFF
many	.	TRBV9	TRBJ2-7	TGTGCCAGCAGCGTCGACCCCGTAGGGAACGAGCAGTACTTC	CASSVDPVGNEQYF
many	.	TRBV9	TRBJ1-3	TGTGCCAGCAGCGGGGGAGGGGGAGAAAGCGCTGGAAACACCATATATTTT	CASSGGGGESAGNTIYF
medium-sized	TRBD2	TRBV9	TRBJ2-7	TGTGCCAGCAGCGTAGATAGCGGGAGTGGATACGAGCAGTACTTC	CASSVDSGSGYEQYF
medium-sized	.	TRBV9	TRBJ2-7	TGTGCCAGCAGCGTAGATGGCGGTTCCTACGAGCAGTACTTC	CASSVDGGSYEQYF
medium-sized	TRBD1	TRBV9	TRBJ2-7	TGTGCCAGCAGCCCCGGGACAGGGGGCTCCTACGAGCAGTACTTC	CASSPGTGGSYEQYF
many	TRBD2	TRBV9	TRBJ2-7	TGTGCCAGCAGCGCTGGGACTAGCGGGACCCACGAGCAGTACTTC	CASSAGTSGTHEQYF
many	.	TRBV9	TRBJ1-1	TGTGCCAGCAGCGCTTATACAAGCTTGGCTGAAGCTTTCTTT	CASSAYTSLAEAFF
medium-sized	TRBD1	TRBV9	TRBJ2-7	TGTGCCAGCAGCTTGGACAGGGCCGGGGCCGAGCAGTACTTC	CASSLDRAGAEQYF
medium-sized	.	TRBV9	TRBJ2-3	TGTGCCAGCAGCGTAGGTGGGGGAAGCACAGATACGCAGTATTTT	CASSVGGGSTDTQYF
many	TRBD1	TRBV9	TRBJ2-7	TGTGCCAGCGGAGAGGGGACAGAAGAGCAGTACTTC	CASGEGTEEQYF
many	.	TRBV9	TRBJ2-5	TGTGCCAGCAGCGTAGGAGTTGGGGTCCAAGAGACCCAGTACTTC	CASSVGVGVQETQYF
medium-sized	.	TRBV9	TRBJ2-1	TGTGCCAGCAGCGTAGTGCCTACCCCTTCGAGAAATGAGCAGTTCTTC	CASSVVPTPSRNEQFF
many	.	TRBV9	TRBJ2-7	TGTGCCAGCAGCGCGGGGGACATCTCCTACGAGCAGTACTTC	CASSAGDISYEQYF
many	.	TRBV9	TRBJ2-5	TGTGCCAGCAGCGAGTGGAGCGAGCAAGAGACCCAGTACTTC	CASSEWSEQETQYF
many	.	TRBV9	TRBJ2-7	TGTGCCAGCAGCGTAGGAGGGCCCGGTAGGGTCGAGCAGTACTTC	CASSVGGPGRVEQYF
many	TRBD1	TRBV9	TRBJ2-7	TGTGCCAGCAGCCCCACGAGGGGGACAGGGGCCTACGAGCAGTACTTC	CASSPTRGTGAYEQYF
many	.	TRBV9	TRBJ2-1	TGTGCCAGCAGCTCCGGGACCGCGCTCTACAATGAGCAGTTCTTC	CASSSGTALYNEQFF
many	TRBD1	TRBV9	TRBJ2-3	TGTGCCAGCAGCCCATTGCTTGGGACAGGGGGCATAGATACGCAGTATTTT	CASSPLLGTGGIDTQYF
many	.	TRBV5-5	TRBJ1-2	TGTGCCAGCAGCGTGTCGGGGCAGGCAAACTATGGCTACACCTTC	CASSVSGQANYGYTF
many	.	TRBV9	TRBJ2-6	TGTGCCAGCAGCGTAGGCATCTCTGGGGCCAACGTCCTGACTTTC	CASSVGISGANVLTF
many	TRBD1	TRBV9	TRBJ2-7	TGTGCCAGCAGCGCCGGGACAGGGGCCGAGCAGTACTTC	CASSAGTGAEQYF
many	.	TRBV9	TRBJ2-3	TGTGCCAGCAGCCCAGGGACGCGGGCCACAGATACGCAGTATTTT	CASSPGTRATDTQYF
many	TRBD2	TRBV9	TRBJ2-1	TGTGCCAGCAGCCCCGAAGGGCGGGAGGGCTTCTATGAGCAGTTCTTC	CASSPEGREGFYEQFF